Listed below are T cell receptor beta chains from one sample, sequenced in a study of cytomegalovirus exposure and HLA in healthy donors. TCRdb's table, derived via immunoSEQ multiplex PCR, lists solely in-frame clones and lacks some. Seen here are some 150,000 clones, about 77% observed once, and the top ten hold about 1.7%. The sequenced sample was PBMCs. Receptors were obtained from a female donor in good health and CMV-seronegative. The conserved cysteine and the conserved F or W are not part of the CDR3 here. Each record gives: V gene, CDR3 protein.

v_call: TRBV10-3; cdr3_aa: AISERRQGESDHGGGYT
v_call: TRBV9; cdr3_aa: ASSVTSKNEQY
v_call: TRBV2; cdr3_aa: AETAGGTEAF
v_call: TRBV19; cdr3_aa: ASLTRPNEQF
v_call: TRBV28; cdr3_aa: ASSYNIRTADYGYT
v_call: TRBV28; cdr3_aa: ANSQDRVADTQY
v_call: TRBV9; cdr3_aa: ASSVAGGLAYEQY
v_call: TRBV6-1; cdr3_aa: ASSGRTGGNQPQH
v_call: TRBV21-1; cdr3_aa: ASSKVTGGWETQY
v_call: TRBV28; cdr3_aa: ASSSRLLLTQLF